This TCR beta chain was documented in a study of response to subunit inactivated influenza vaccine. This clonotype was observed at least ten times. This CDR3 comprises 16 residues. V was cut by 3 bases and J by 1 base, with 14 bases left in between. CDR1 is SGHAT and CDR2 is FQNNGV in the germline V gene. TCRdb reprocessed the RT-PCR reads with MiXCR, giving one entry per CDR3 protein. The sample lists 500,000 to 600,000 distinct CDR3 sequences, approximately 12% occurring once. The chain carries TRBV11-2 and TRBJ2-3; TRBD2 might be the D (7 bases). The specimen comprised PBMCs from blood, sampled on the day of vaccination. The receptor was derived from a man aged 45-60 years who received an inactivated influenza vaccine. The CDR3 protein is CASSFLGGGGTDTQYF. The CDR3, as DNA: TGTGCCAGCAGCTTCTTGGGCGGGGGCGGCACAGATACGCAGTATTTT.